A selection of T cell receptor beta chains follows, all from one sample in a study of naive and memory T cell subsets. TCRdb re-called the UMI-ligation and nested PCR reads with MiXCR, one entry per CDR3 protein. Here the sample spans 90,000 to 120,000 distinct CDR3 sequences, about 15% being singletons. The source material was naive CD8+ T cells from blood. The receptors here all came from a human donor in good health. Both conserved end residues are part of each CDR3. D genes are given only for firm matches. Clone sizes are given selectively: once, few, many, or a class where the clone is expanded.

clone_size	d_call	j_call	v_call	cdr3_nt	cdr3_aa
few	NA	TRBJ1-4	TRBV11-2	TGTGCCAGCAGCTTAGGATACAGGAAACTGTTTTTT	CASSLGYRKLFF
few	NA	TRBJ1-1	TRBV28	TGTGCGGTAGGGCACACTGAAGCTTTCTTT	CAVGHTEAFF
NA	TRBD1	TRBJ2-5	TRBV28	TGTGCCAGCAGTTCTCACAGGGGTCCAGAGACCCAGTACTTC	CASSSHRGPETQYF
few	NA	TRBJ2-7	TRBV3-1	TGTGCCAGCAGCCAAGAATTTGGGAGTTACGAGCAGTACTTC	CASSQEFGSYEQYF
once	NA	TRBJ2-3	TRBV12-3/TRBV12-4	TGTGCCAGCAGCACCACGTGGGGGGGCGCAGATACGCAGTATTTT	CASSTTWGGADTQYF
NA	NA	TRBJ2-1	TRBV7-2	TGTGCCAGCAGCTATGTAGGGGAGCAGTTCTTC	CASSYVGEQFF
few	NA	TRBJ1-2	TRBV5-1	TGCGCCAGCACGGCCGGGTACGGTAACTATGGCTACACCTTC	CASTAGYGNYGYTF
NA	NA	TRBJ2-1	TRBV29-1	TGCAGCGTTGAGAAGGCCTACAATGAGCAGTTCTTC	CSVEKAYNEQFF
few	NA	TRBJ1-2	TRBV14	TGTGCCAGCAGCCACTCCGGGACACCGTACGGCTACACCTTC	CASSHSGTPYGYTF
many	NA	TRBJ2-7	TRBV3-1	TGTGCCAGCAGCCAAGGGGCCTCCTACGAGCAGTACTTC	CASSQGASYEQYF
NA	NA	TRBJ2-2	TRBV13	TGTGCCAGCAGCCCCAGCGGACTGGCCACCGGGGAGCTGTTTTTT	CASSPSGLATGELFF
few	TRBD2	TRBJ2-3	TRBV6-2/TRBV6-3	TGTGCCAGCAGTTACCAGGGACTAGCGGGGGGCCACACAGATACGCAGTATTTT	CASSYQGLAGGHTDTQYF
NA	NA	TRBJ2-2	TRBV5-1	TGCGCCAGCAGCTGGATGGCGGACAACACCGGGGAGCTGTTTTTT	CASSWMADNTGELFF
once	TRBD2	TRBJ2-1	TRBV2	TGTGCCGGTCCCGGGACTAGCGGGGTGGATCCTTCAACTGGTGAGCAGTTCTTC	CAGPGTSGVDPSTGEQFF
few	NA	TRBJ2-7	TRBV11-2	TGTGCCAGCAGCTTCGGCGATTGGGGCTACGAGCAGTACTTC	CASSFGDWGYEQYF
once	NA	TRBJ1-6	TRBV14	TGTGCCAGCAGCCAAGATAACAGGGCCTATAATTCACCCCTCCACTTT	CASSQDNRAYNSPLHF
few	NA	TRBJ2-3	TRBV7-9	TGTGCCATGTTAGGGGCCCCAGATACGCAGTATTTT	CAMLGAPDTQYF
NA	NA	TRBJ1-5	TRBV6-2/TRBV6-3	TGTGCCAGCAGTTACTTGGGCACAGTAGATCAGCCCCAGCATTTT	CASSYLGTVDQPQHF
few	NA	TRBJ2-3	TRBV12-3/TRBV12-4	TGTGCCAGCACCCTTAGTGTTTTGGATACGCAGTATTTT	CASTLSVLDTQYF
few	NA	TRBJ1-1	TRBV6-2/TRBV6-3	TGTGCCAGCAGTTACTCCACCCTAGGGAACACTGAAGCTTTCTTT	CASSYSTLGNTEAFF
NA	NA	TRBJ1-5	TRBV12-3/TRBV12-4	TGTGCCAGCAGCAACCAGGGAACTAATCAGCCCCAGCATTTT	CASSNQGTNQPQHF
NA	NA	TRBJ1-1	TRBV7-9	TGTGCCAGCAGCTTAGAGGGGGTTGGCCGGGGGAACACTGAAGCTTTCTTT	CASSLEGVGRGNTEAFF
few	NA	TRBJ1-2	TRBV19	TGTGCCAGTAGTATAGGCGCCTCCGCTGCCCCCTATGGCTACACCTTC	CASSIGASAAPYGYTF
NA	NA	TRBJ2-1	TRBV6-2/TRBV6-3	TGTGCCAGCAGTTACGACTACCCGGAAGAGGGCTTGTGGAATGAGCAGTTCTTC	CASSYDYPEEGLWNEQFF
many	NA	TRBJ1-1	TRBV5-4	TGTGCCAGCAGCGAGGGGGGAGTTAAAGCTTTCTTT	CASSEGGVKAFF
NA	TRBD1	TRBJ2-3	TRBV4-3	TGCGCCAGCAGCCAGGGGACAGACCCGCCTTTTACGCAGTATTTT	CASSQGTDPPFTQYF
NA	NA	TRBJ2-7	TRBV12-5	TGTGCTAGTGGTTTGTCGGCACAGGTAGGCGAGCAGTACTTC	CASGLSAQVGEQYF
NA	NA	TRBJ1-6	TRBV12-3/TRBV12-4	TGTGCCAGCAGTTTAAGGACCGACTATAATTCACCCCTCCACTTT	CASSLRTDYNSPLHF
many	NA	TRBJ2-3	TRBV4-3	TGCGCCAGCAGCCAAGATTTACCGGGAAACACAGATACGCAGTATTTT	CASSQDLPGNTDTQYF
NA	NA	TRBJ1-4	TRBV6-1	TGTGCCAGCAGGGGGTATGATGAAAAACTGTTTTTT	CASRGYDEKLFF
NA	NA	TRBJ2-1	TRBV10-3	TGTGCCACCTCCGGGGACATCAATGAGCAGTTCTTC	CATSGDINEQFF
few	NA	TRBJ2-1	TRBV14	TGTGCCAGCAGCCATGGGGTATACAATGAGCAGTTCTTC	CASSHGVYNEQFF
NA	NA	TRBJ2-7	TRBV7-2	TGTGCCAGCAGCTTAGTGCTAGACTCCTACGAGCAGTACTTC	CASSLVLDSYEQYF
NA	NA	TRBJ1-2	TRBV7-9	TGTGCCAGCAGCTTAGCTGACTATGGCTACACCTTC	CASSLADYGYTF
few	TRBD2	TRBJ2-1	TRBV12-3/TRBV12-4	TGTGCCGGCAGTTCTGTTGGGGGGACTAGCGGGAGCTCCTACAATGAGCAGTTCTTC	CAGSSVGGTSGSSYNEQFF
few	TRBD2	TRBJ2-1	TRBV19	TGTGCCAGTGGGACTAACTCCTACAATGAGCAGTTCTTC	CASGTNSYNEQFF
many	NA	TRBJ2-7	TRBV20-1	TGCAGTGCTAGAGATCCAGGTTTTAACGAGCAGTACTTC	CSARDPGFNEQYF
many	NA	TRBJ1-1	TRBV13	TGTGCCAGCAGACAACAGGGCCGCGGAGCTTTCTTT	CASRQQGRGAFF
NA	NA	TRBJ1-3	TRBV4-3	TGCGCCAGCAGCCAAGTAGGAAACACCATATATTTT	CASSQVGNTIYF
few	TRBD1	TRBJ2-7	TRBV20-1	TGCAGTGCTAGTAGGGACAGCTCCTACGAGCAGTACTTC	CSASRDSSYEQYF
NA	NA	TRBJ2-5	TRBV9	TGTGCCAGCAGCGTAGCGGACGGGGGAGAGACCCAGTACTTC	CASSVADGGETQYF
NA	NA	TRBJ2-7	TRBV4-1	TGCGCCAGCAGCCAACGGGCTAGCCAGGACCCTCTGGCTGGGGAGCAGTACTTC	CASSQRASQDPLAGEQYF
few	NA	TRBJ2-3	TRBV5-6	TGTGCCAGCAGCCACGGGGTCGGGACAGATACGCAGTATTTT	CASSHGVGTDTQYF
NA	NA	TRBJ1-5	TRBV6-6	TGTGCCAGCAGTTACTCGGTCCAGCCCCAGCATTTT	CASSYSVQPQHF
NA	TRBD2	TRBJ2-3	TRBV7-9	TGTGCCAGCAGCTCTTCTAGCGGGAAGACAGATACGCAGTATTTT	CASSSSSGKTDTQYF
large	TRBD2	TRBJ2-3	TRBV4-3	TGCGCCAGCAGCCAACTAGCGGGAGACACAGATACGCAGTATTTT	CASSQLAGDTDTQYF
NA	NA	TRBJ1-4	TRBV7-9	TGTGCCAGCAGCTTAGCGTTAGGGACTAATGAAAAACTGTTTTTT	CASSLALGTNEKLFF
NA	NA	TRBJ1-6	TRBV7-9	TGTGCCAGCAGCTTAGTTGAGGGGGATTCACCCCTCCACTTT	CASSLVEGDSPLHF
NA	TRBD2	TRBJ2-1	TRBV28	TGTGCCAGCAGTTTATGGGAGGGACCCCTGGGGGGGGGCTCCTACAATGAGCAGTTCTTC	CASSLWEGPLGGGSYNEQFF
few	NA	TRBJ1-2	TRBV15	TGTGCCACCAGCAGAGACACCTTTGGCTATGGCTACACCTTC	CATSRDTFGYGYTF